This T cell receptor beta chain was sequenced during a study of blood T cells in healthy people across ages. Then a second PCR, running roughly 7 to 11 cycles, was carried out with a sample-barcoded 5' primer and a J-beta primer mix. TCRdb re-analysed the 5' RACE reads in MiXCR, keeping a single row per CDR3 protein. The sample contains about 1.6 million distinct CDR3 sequences, roughly 32% of which appear only once. This clonotype was observed a handful of times. Its antigen is not identified. The CDR3 is made up of 15 amino acids. Germline CDR1 is DFQATT and CDR2 is SNEGSKA (reference sequence). V gave up 2 bases and J gave up 11 bases; unmatched junction bases: 14. Study-level findings and limits: Diversity was higher, and naive CD4+ cells more numerous, in long-lived donors than in aged donors. Researchers judged that diversity estimates from one million T cells fell short of true values.

Donors gave about 9.3 milliliters of peripheral blood apiece. The specimen was blood. The sequence derives from a woman in her 30s in good health. The rearrangement joins TRBV20-1 to TRBJ1-4; 7 nucleotides match TRBD1. CDR3 sequence (DNA): TGCAGTGCTAGAAGGCCCGGGACAGCCTTCGATAAACTGTTTTTT. This gives the protein CSARRPGTAFDKLFF.